The 21 T cell receptor beta chains below were found in one sample sequenced in a study of cytomegalovirus exposure and HLA in healthy donors. Amplification used 60 Vbeta primers and 13 Jbeta primers. Using immunoSEQ multiplex PCR, the repertoire was profiled, and TCRdb retains in-frame clones only, with some absent. The sample consists of about 190,000 clones, 80% to 85% of them appearing once. The sequenced sample was PBMCs. The receptor source for this set is a man in his forties or fifties in good health and CMV-seropositive.

The chain joins TRBV4-3 to TRBJ2-3, with a weak D call TRBD2 (5 bases). V was shortened by 3 bases and J by 2 bases, with 12 bases between the two germline ends. This CDR3 is 15 amino acids long. Germline CDR1 and CDR2: LGHNA and YSLEER. The CDR3 is CASSHRPGFTDTQYF. CDR3 bases: TGCGCCAGCAGCCACCGTCCGGGGTTCACAGATACGCAGTATTTT.

The genes are TRBV7-8 and TRBJ1-5, with TRBD1 matching 8 bases. This CDR3 region has 16 residues. The V gene's germline CDR1 is SGHVS and CDR2 FQNEAQ. V shed 3 bases and J 1 base; nucleotides not matched to a gene: 5. This CDR3 is CASSFARTGSNQPQHF. The CDR3 nucleotides are TGTGCCAGCAGCTTCGCCAGGACAGGGAGCAATCAGCCCCAGCATTTT.

About this clone itself: The junction and the germline gene differ at one end; a read error may be behind it. This sample also contains other DNA sequences that code for the same CDR3. This chain connects TRBV30 to TRBJ1-6; 12 bases match TRBD1. Germline V gene data show CDR1 as GTSNPN and CDR2 as SVGIG (reference sequence). The CDR3 length is 15 residues. This CDR3 reads CAWSTGQGADSPLHF. For the CDR3, the DNA is TGTGCCTGGAGTACGGGACAGGGGGCCGATTCCCCCCTCCACTTT.

This chain connects TRBV7-3 to TRBJ2-3; 8 nucleotides match TRBD1. The length of the CDR3 is 14 residues. CDR1 and CDR2 (germline): SGHTA, FQGTGA. Germline trimming cut 4 bases from V and 6 bases from J; bases unmatched to any gene: 6. The CDR3 sequence: CASSSRTGSDTQYF. The CDR3 nucleotides read TGTGCCAGCAGCTCCCGGACAGGGTCCGATACGCAGTATTTT.

CDR3 loop: CRPLEVDTQYF. The CDR3 DNA is TGCAGACCTCTTGAGGTTGATACGCAGTATTTT. The chain combines TRBV20-1 with TRBJ2-3; D gene unclear. Germline values: CDR1 DFQATT, CDR2 SNEGSKA (reference sequence). The length of the CDR3 is 11 residues.

This sequence joins TRBV9 and TRBJ2-5, with TRBD2 as a possible D gene (7 bases). Trimming took 7 bases from V and 1 from J, leaving 11 bases between them. The CDR3 is 13 amino acids. Germline assignment: CDR1 SGDLS and CDR2 YYNGEE. The CDR3 DNA reads as TGTGCCAGCGGAGGGGGGGGCCAAGAGACCCAGTACTTC. Translating it yields CASGGGGQETQYF.

The chain is built from TRBV5-1 and TRBJ2-7; D possibly corresponds to TRBD1 (6 bases). The germline gives CDR1 SGHRS, CDR2 YFSETQ. This CDR3 is 14 amino acids long. V was shortened by 2 bases and J by 2 bases, with 11 bases between the two germline ends. CDR3 protein: CASSLQGTTYEQYF. The CDR3 coding sequence is TGCGCCAGCAGCTTACAGGGCACGACCTACGAGCAGTACTTC. The full variable domain, in which reference TRBV5-1 and TRBJ2-7 provide the parts outside the CDR3, is KAGVTQTPRYLIKTRGQQVTLSCSPISGHRSVSWYQQTPGQGLQFLFEYFSETQRNKGNFPGRFSGRQFSNSRSEMNVSTLELGDSALYLCASSLQGTTYEQYFGPGTRLTVT.

The chain recombines TRBV10-3 with TRBJ2-2, with a possible D match to TRBD2 (6 bases). Germline V gene sequence: CDR1 ENHRY, CDR2 SYGVKD. There are 14 residues in the CDR3. V dropped 10 bases and J dropped 4 bases, with 16 bases sitting between them. In nucleotides, the CDR3 is TGTGCCACAAGGGAGGCGCGGGGCACCGGGGAGCTGTTTTTT. Translating gives CATREARGTGELFF.

The chain combines TRBV28 with TRBJ1-1; D gene unclear. V was clipped by 9 bases and J by 0 bases, with 11 bases between them. The germline V gene has CDR1 MDHEN and CDR2 SYDVKM. The CDR3 runs 13 residues. The CDR3 bases are TGTGCCAGTAACCAGGTCATGAACACTGAAGCTTTCTTT. This encodes CASNQVMNTEAFF.

The chain combines TRBV10-3 with TRBJ1-5; unclear D gene. The germline V and J ends were trimmed by 10 bases and 7 bases, with 17 bases remaining between them. The germline CDR1 and CDR2 sequences are ENHRY and SYGVKD. The CDR3 covers 13 residues. The CDR3 is CATKKKQEQPQHF. CDR3 nucleotides: TGTGCCACCAAAAAGAAGCAGGAACAGCCCCAGCATTTT.

The rearrangement uses TRBV7-2 and TRBJ1-6, with unresolved D. CDR1 and CDR2 from the germline V gene are SGHTA and FQGNSA. V shed 1 base and J shed 14 bases, with 9 bases lying between them. The CDR3 runs 12 residues. As DNA, the CDR3 is TGTGCCAGCAGCTTAGACGGGGTATCCCTCCACTTT. This codes for CASSLDGVSLHF.

This clone showed up just once. This chain connects TRBV27 to TRBJ1-5; 8 positions match TRBD1. The CDR3 is 14 amino acids. Germline V gene data show CDR1 as MNHEY and CDR2 as SMNVEV (reference sequence). V trimming: 6 bases; J trimming: 7 bases; junction bases outside the gene matches: 8. The CDR3 reads CASSPGQANQPQHF. CDR3 coding DNA: TGTGCCAGCAGCCCGGGACAGGCCAACCAGCCCCAGCATTTT.

The rearrangement joins TRBV6-1 to TRBJ2-1, with D possibly being TRBD2 (5 bases). This CDR3 comprises 15 residues. Germline CDR1 MNHNS, CDR2 SASEGT. V lost 3 bases, J lost 8 bases, and 17 bases lay in between. For the CDR3, the DNA is TGTGCCAGCAGTGACTATGCGGCGGGTAGGGATGAGCAGTTCTTC. This translates into CASSDYAAGRDEQFF.

The genes are TRBV5-4 and TRBJ1-1, with 8 bases matching TRBD1. Germline-derived CDR1 and CDR2 are SGHNT and YYREEE (reference sequence). There are 14 residues in the CDR3. J gave up 2 bases and V 2 bases, and 2 bases lay outside the gene matches. The CDR3 sequence is CASSFGQGNTEAFF. CDR3 bases: TGTGCCAGCAGCTTTGGACAGGGAAACACTGAAGCTTTCTTT.

V and J are TRBV28 and TRBJ2-1; TRBD2 matches 9 bases. In germline, CDR1 is MDHEN, CDR2 SYDVKM. J was trimmed by 1 base and V by 2 bases; bases with no gene match: 3. The CDR3 is made up of 16 amino acids. In nucleotides, the CDR3 is TGTGCCAGCAGTTTACCTAGCGGGACGTCCTACAATGAGCAGTTCTTC. Its translation is CASSLPSGTSYNEQFF.

The J gene is TRBJ2-3, the V gene TRBV29-1, with TRBD2 matching over 14 bases. This CDR3 is 17 amino acids long. Trimming removed 6 bases from V and 4 bases from J; junction bases left unmatched: 12. The germline gives CDR1 SQVTM, CDR2 ANQGSEA. The CDR3 reads CSVVTSGGAQVPDTQYF. The CDR3 nucleotides are TGCAGCGTGGTGACTAGCGGGGGGGCCCAGGTCCCAGATACGCAGTATTTT.

Details on this clone: Its ends do not fully match the called genes, so a read error is possible. This chain joins TRBV7-9 and TRBJ2-2, with 7 bases aligning to TRBD1. The CDR3 is 15 residues long. Germline CDR1 is SEHNR and CDR2 is FQNEAQ (reference sequence). DNA of the CDR3: TGTTCCAGCCGCGGCCGGCCAGGGGGAACCGGGGAGCTGTTTTTT. Its translation: CSSRGRPGGTGELFF.

This clone was observed a handful of times. This rearrangement joins TRBV2 to TRBJ1-6; weak D call: TRBD1 (6 bases). Germline CDR1 SNHLY, CDR2 FYNNEI. This CDR3 comprises 16 residues. Trimming took off 8 bases at V and 2 bases at J, with 16 bases between the two ends. The CDR3 here is CASHLTGITYNSPLHF. In DNA, the CDR3 is TGTGCCAGCCACCTTACAGGGATAACCTATAATTCACCCCTCCACTTT.

This CDR3 reads CASSLAPGQGYGYTF. The CDR3 bases are TGTGCCAGCAGCTTAGCGCCCGGACAGGGCTATGGCTACACCTTC. V gene TRBV7-9 combines with J gene TRBJ1-2; 8 positions agree with TRBD1. CDR3 length: 15 residues. V was pared by 0 bases and J by 4 bases, with 4 bases of the junction left unmatched. Germline lookup yields CDR1 SEHNR and CDR2 FQNEAQ (reference sequence).

The chain is built from TRBV7-2 and TRBJ2-7; 7 bases align to TRBD2. Germline values: CDR1 SGHTA, CDR2 FQGNSA. V shed 3 bases and J 5 bases; nucleotides not matched to a gene: 4. The CDR3 has 13 amino acids. CDR3 protein: CASSLGGFNEQYF. The CDR3 bases are TGTGCCAGCAGCTTGGGAGGGTTCAACGAGCAGTACTTC.

CDR3 nucleotides: TGTGCCAGCAGTCCGAACGGACAGGGGGAAGAAAAACTGTTTTTT. Its protein is CASSPNGQGEEKLFF. The V and J genes are TRBV27 and TRBJ1-4; TRBD1 aligns across 10 bases. Germline CDR1 MNHEY, CDR2 SMNVEV (reference sequence). This CDR3 is 15 amino acids long. The V gene end was trimmed by 5 bases and the J gene end by 8 bases; junction bases not matched to a gene: 8.